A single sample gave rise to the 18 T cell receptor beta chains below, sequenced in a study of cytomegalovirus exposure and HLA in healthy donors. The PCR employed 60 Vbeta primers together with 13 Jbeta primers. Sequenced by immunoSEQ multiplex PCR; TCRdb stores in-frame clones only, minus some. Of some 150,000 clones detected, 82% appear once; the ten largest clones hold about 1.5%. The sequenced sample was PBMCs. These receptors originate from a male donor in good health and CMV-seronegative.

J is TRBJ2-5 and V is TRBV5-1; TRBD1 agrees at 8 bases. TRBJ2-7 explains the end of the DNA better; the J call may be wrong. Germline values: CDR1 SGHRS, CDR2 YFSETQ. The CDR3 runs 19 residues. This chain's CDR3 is CASSLPSGQVPSTSYEQYF. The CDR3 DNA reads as TGCGCCAGCAGCTTGCCCTCGGGACAGGTTCCAAGTACCTCCTACGAGCAGTACTTC.

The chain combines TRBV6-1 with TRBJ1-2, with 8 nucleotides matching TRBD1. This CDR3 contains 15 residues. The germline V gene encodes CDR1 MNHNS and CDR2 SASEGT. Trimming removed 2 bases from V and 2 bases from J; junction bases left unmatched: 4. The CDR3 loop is CASSEQTGANYGYTF. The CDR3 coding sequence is TGTGCCAGCAGTGAACAGACAGGGGCCAACTATGGCTACACCTTC.

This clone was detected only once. As DNA, the CDR3 is TGTGCCAGTAGTAAGGGACTAGCGGGAGTAGGGAGTCACGGGGAGCTGTTTTTT. Translation: CASSKGLAGVGSHGELFF. The rearrangement uses TRBV19 and TRBJ2-2; 14 bases match TRBD2. CDR1 and CDR2 (germline): LNHDA, SQIVND (reference sequence). This CDR3 is 18 amino acids long. J lost 7 bases, V lost 4 bases, and 11 bases had no gene match. The whole variable domain, remainder taken from reference TRBV19 and TRBJ2-2, is DGGITQSPKYLFRKEGQNVTLSCEQNLNHDAMYWYRQDPGQGLRLIYYSQIVNDFQKGDIAEGYSVSREKKESFPLTVTSAQKNPTAFYLCASSKGLAGVGSHGELFFGEGSRLTVL.

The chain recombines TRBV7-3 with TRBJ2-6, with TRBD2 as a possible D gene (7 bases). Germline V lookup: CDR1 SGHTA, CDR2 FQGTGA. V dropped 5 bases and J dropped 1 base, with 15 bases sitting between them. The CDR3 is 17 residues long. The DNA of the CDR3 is TGTGCCAGCAGCAGGGGGGGGCAGGGATCTGGGGCCAACGTCCTGACTTTC. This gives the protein CASSRGGQGSGANVLTF.

Written as DNA, the CDR3 is TGCGCCAGCAGCCAACAACCGTACAATCCCAGCTATGGCTACACCTTC. Its protein is CASSQQPYNPSYGYTF. V and J are TRBV4-1 and TRBJ1-2; D remains ambiguous. The CDR3 spans 16 residues. V lost 2 bases to trimming and J lost 4 bases, with 17 bases between them. Germline V lookup: CDR1 MGHRA, CDR2 YSYEKL.

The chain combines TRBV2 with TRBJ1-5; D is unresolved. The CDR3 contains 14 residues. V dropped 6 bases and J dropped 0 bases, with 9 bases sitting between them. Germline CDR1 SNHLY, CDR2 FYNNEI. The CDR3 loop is CASREGNSNQPQHF. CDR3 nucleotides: TGTGCCAGCAGAGAGGGAAATAGCAATCAGCCCCAGCATTTT.

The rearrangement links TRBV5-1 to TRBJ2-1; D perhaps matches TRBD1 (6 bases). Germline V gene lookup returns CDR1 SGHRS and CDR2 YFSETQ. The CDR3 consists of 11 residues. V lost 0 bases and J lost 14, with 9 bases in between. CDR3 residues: CASSLDQGKFF. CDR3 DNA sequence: TGCGCCAGCAGCTTGGACCAGGGGAAGTTCTTC.

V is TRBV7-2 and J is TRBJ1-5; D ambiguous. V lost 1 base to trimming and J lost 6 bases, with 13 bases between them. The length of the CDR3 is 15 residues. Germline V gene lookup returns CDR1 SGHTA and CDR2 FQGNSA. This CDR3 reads CASSLGVGDSQPQHF. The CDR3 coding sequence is TGTGCCAGCAGCTTAGGAGTCGGGGATAGTCAGCCCCAGCATTTT.

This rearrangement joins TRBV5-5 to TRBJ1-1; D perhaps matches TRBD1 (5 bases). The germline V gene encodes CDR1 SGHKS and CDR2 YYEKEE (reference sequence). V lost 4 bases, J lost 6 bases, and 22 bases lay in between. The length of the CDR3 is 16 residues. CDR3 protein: CASSPLPGGQGAEAFF. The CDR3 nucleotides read TGTGCCAGCAGCCCCCTCCCCGGGGGTCAGGGAGCTGAAGCTTTCTTT.

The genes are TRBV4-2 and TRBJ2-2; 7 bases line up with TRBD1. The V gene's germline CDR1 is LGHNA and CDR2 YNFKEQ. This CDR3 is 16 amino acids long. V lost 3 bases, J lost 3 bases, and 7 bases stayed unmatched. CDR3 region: CASSQSDRRDTGELFF. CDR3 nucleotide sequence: TGTGCCAGCAGCCAGTCGGACAGGCGGGACACCGGGGAGCTGTTTTTT.

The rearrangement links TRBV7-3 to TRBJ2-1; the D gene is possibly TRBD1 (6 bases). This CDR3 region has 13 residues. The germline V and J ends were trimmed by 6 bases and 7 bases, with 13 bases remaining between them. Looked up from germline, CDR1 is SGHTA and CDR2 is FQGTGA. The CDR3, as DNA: TGTGCCAGCAGGGCCAGGGGTAGTAATGAGCAGTTCTTC. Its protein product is CASRARGSNEQFF.

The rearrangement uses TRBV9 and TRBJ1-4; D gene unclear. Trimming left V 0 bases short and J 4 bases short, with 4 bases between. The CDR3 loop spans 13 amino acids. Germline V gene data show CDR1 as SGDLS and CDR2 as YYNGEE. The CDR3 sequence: CASSVGSNEKLFF. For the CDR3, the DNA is TGTGCCAGCAGCGTAGGCAGTAATGAAAAACTGTTTTTT.

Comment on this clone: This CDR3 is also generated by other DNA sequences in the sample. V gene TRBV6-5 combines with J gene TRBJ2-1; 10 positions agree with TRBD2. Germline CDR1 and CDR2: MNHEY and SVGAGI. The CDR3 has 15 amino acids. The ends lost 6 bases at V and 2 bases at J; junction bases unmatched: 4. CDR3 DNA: TGTGCCAGCAGCCTGAGCGGGGGGGCCTACAATGAGCAGTTCTTC. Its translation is CASSLSGGAYNEQFF.

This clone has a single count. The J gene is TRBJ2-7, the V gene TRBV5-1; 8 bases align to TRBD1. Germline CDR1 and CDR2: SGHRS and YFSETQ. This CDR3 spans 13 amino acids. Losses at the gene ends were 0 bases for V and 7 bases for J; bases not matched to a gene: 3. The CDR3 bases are TGCGCCAGCAGCTTGGGGACAGGGCAAGAGCAGTACTTC. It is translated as CASSLGTGQEQYF.

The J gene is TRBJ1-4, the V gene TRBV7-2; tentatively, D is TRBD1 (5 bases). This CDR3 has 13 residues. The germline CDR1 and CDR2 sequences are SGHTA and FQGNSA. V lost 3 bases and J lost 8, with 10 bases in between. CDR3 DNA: TGTGCCAGCAGCTTTATGGGGGGGGAAAAACTGTTTTTT. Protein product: CASSFMGGEKLFF.

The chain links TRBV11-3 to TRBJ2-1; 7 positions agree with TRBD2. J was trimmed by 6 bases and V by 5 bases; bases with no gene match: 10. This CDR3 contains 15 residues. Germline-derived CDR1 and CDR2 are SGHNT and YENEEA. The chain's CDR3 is CASSPGGGRANEQFF. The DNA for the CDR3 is TGTGCCAGCAGCCCTGGCGGGGGTCGGGCCAATGAGCAGTTCTTC. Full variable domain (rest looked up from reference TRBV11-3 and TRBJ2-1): EAGVVQSPRYKIIEKKQPVAFWCNPISGHNTLYWYLQNLGQGPELLIRYENEEAVDDSQLPKDRFSAERLKGVDSTLKIQPAELGDSAVYLCASSPGGGRANEQFFGPGTRLTVL.

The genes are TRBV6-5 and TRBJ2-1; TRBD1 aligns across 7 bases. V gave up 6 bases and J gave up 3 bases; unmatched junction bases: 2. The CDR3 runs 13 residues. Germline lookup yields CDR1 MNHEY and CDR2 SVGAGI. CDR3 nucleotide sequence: TGTGCCAGCAGAAGGGACAGCTACAATGAGCAGTTCTTC. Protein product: CASRRDSYNEQFF.

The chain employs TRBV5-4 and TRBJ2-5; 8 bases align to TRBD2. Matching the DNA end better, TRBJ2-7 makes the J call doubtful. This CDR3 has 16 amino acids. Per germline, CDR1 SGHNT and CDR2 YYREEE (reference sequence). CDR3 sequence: CASSLDWTSSSYEQYF. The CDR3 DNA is TGTGCCAGCAGCTTGGATTGGACTAGCAGCTCCTACGAGCAGTACTTC.